A selection of T cell receptor beta chains follows, all from one sample in a study of blood T cells in healthy people across ages. One entry per CDR3 protein results from TCRdb running MiXCR on the 5' RACE reads. Altogether more than 1,000,000 distinct CDR3 sequences are present, approximately 26% being singletons, with the ten largest covering around 0.7%. This same sample was also taken into another study, of T cells of mothers and their children.

The sequencing input was blood. These TCRs come from a girl aged 2-10 years in good health. CDR3s leave out the opening cysteine and the closing phenylalanine or tryptophan.

V: TRBV28; CDR3: ASSLTYQLETQY
V: TRBV6-5; CDR3: ASSSWDFTGELF
V: TRBV3-1; CDR3: ASSQASGRAHVETQY
V: TRBV6-6; CDR3: ASSPDRRDEKLF
V: TRBV29-1; CDR3: SVGDRVTETQY
V: TRBV20-1; CDR3: SALAPTPGYEQY
V: TRBV7-2; CDR3: ASSQHGLAGADTQY
V: TRBV6-5; CDR3: ASSRGQGSEQY
V: TRBV14; CDR3: ASSQVGLMGQYYEQY
V: TRBV12-3/TRBV12-4; CDR3: ASSSITDAQY
V: TRBV12-3/TRBV12-4; CDR3: ASSLLAAPYEQY
V: TRBV20-1; CDR3: SASLRLAATDTQY
V: TRBV7-2; CDR3: ASSFSRAGETQY
V: TRBV19; CDR3: ASSIEVEYEQY
V: TRBV6-1; CDR3: ASTEQNSNQLQH
V: TRBV29-1; CDR3: SVSGSGTDTQY
V: TRBV12-3/TRBV12-4; CDR3: ASSPTGLGNEQF
V: TRBV7-6; CDR3: ASSARGVTNEKLF
V: TRBV20-1; CDR3: SVRIRGLAIYNEQF
V: TRBV6-6; CDR3: ASSNDAGSTGEKLF
V: TRBV27; CDR3: ASSLSVSQETQY